The source of this TCR beta chain is a study of cytomegalovirus exposure and HLA in healthy donors. Germline assignment: CDR1 LNHDA and CDR2 SQIVND (reference sequence). The J segment lost 3 bases and the V segment lost 5 bases, leaving 2 bases of the junction unmatched. This CDR3 contains 15 residues. A multiplex PCR was run with 60 Vbeta primers and 13 Jbeta primers. Method: immunoSEQ multiplex PCR; TCRdb's copy keeps in-frame clones and lacks some. This sample has about 160,000 clones, with over 80% found just once. V gene TRBV19 combines with J gene TRBJ2-6, with 9 bases lining up with TRBD1. Material for sequencing was PBMCs. This receptor was taken from a man aged 45 to 65 in good health and CMV-seropositive. The CDR3 nucleotides read TGTGCCAGTAGTGACAGGGGGATTGGGGCCAACGTCCTGACTTTC. Encoded protein: CASSDRGIGANVLTF.